This T cell receptor (beta chain) comes out of a study of T cells in Graves' hyperthyroidism and ophthalmopathy. The CDR3 runs to 12 residues. Losses at the gene ends were 3 bases for V and 10 bases for J; bases not matched to a gene: 1. Germline CDR1 reads SGHAT; CDR2 reads FQNNGV. It was RNA transcripts that yielded the amplified TCR beta CDR3 regions. With the HTBI primer set, the TCR CDR3 went through a first round of RT-PCR. TCRdb re-derived calls from the multiplex PCR reads in MiXCR, one entry per CDR3 protein. Found here are approximately 410,000 distinct CDR3 sequences, about 15% of them singletons; the top ten hold roughly an eighth. This clonotype came up many times. Its antigen is unidentified. Study-level findings and limits: The model anticipated ophthalmopathy a median approximately six months pre-onset.

Duration under 3 months, a NOSPECS grade of at least 4, and a Clinical Activity Score of at least 3 characterized the ophthalmopathy patients. This chain links TRBV11-2 with TRBJ2-1, with 9 positions matching TRBD2. This clonotype was obtained from a man aged 18 to 29 with Graves' ophthalmopathy. The sample was blood. CDR3 DNA sequence: TGTGCCAGCAGCTTTGCGGGGGGGGAGCAGTTCTTC. Translating gives CASSFAGGEQFF.